This TCR beta chain originates from a study of T cells in Graves' hyperthyroidism and ophthalmopathy. Study findings and constraints: A model of 13 V-J features distinguished ophthalmopathy from stable hyperthyroidism. In blood, most of the thyroid clonotypes expanded above 0.001 were also present.

Template material for amplifying TCR beta CDR3 regions consisted of RNA transcripts. Researchers ran a first-round RT-PCR on the TCR CDR3 using the HTBI primer set. Via MiXCR, TCRdb re-called the multiplex PCR reads, giving one row per CDR3 protein. The sample yields around 720,000 distinct CDR3 sequences, under 45% seen once. Patients were aged 18 to 65, had disease duration under 2 months, and had newly diagnosed hyperthyroidism. A roughly 10 ml volume of fresh peripheral blood provided the PBMCs. With respect to this clonotype: Its antigen is as yet unknown. With a much larger clone just one base away, this may be a read error.

The CDR3 is 17 residues long. Germline lookup yields CDR1 LNHDA and CDR2 SQIVND (reference sequence). Sequencing input: blood. This sequence originates from a woman in her thirties or forties with Graves' hyperthyroidism. This rearrangement joins TRBV19 to TRBJ1-2; 10 positions match TRBD1. The CDR3 spells CASSPAYRDRGYYDYTF. Here the CDR3 DNA reads TGTGCCAGTAGTCCTGCATACCGGGACAGGGGCTACTATGACTACACCTTC.